The entry below gives a single T cell receptor (beta chain) sequence along with its context. Its antigen remains unidentified. Per-nucleotide qualities are absent, and no much larger clonotype sits a single base away. The germline V gene yields SGHRS for CDR1 and YFSETQ for CDR2. Trimmed from V: 1 base; trimmed from J: 1 base; junction bases lacking a gene match: 8. The CDR3 starts with the cysteine, ends with the phenylalanine, and has 16 residues. Just CDR3 DNA is preserved here, 48 bases in frame from base 1. The CDR3 regions of human TCRbeta chains were subjected to immunosequencing. The published analysis was carried out like this. Repertoire TCRs were checked for matches against a reference library of SARS-CoV-2-specific TCRs that had been generated using the MIRA antigen-specificity platform. Breadth was defined as the fraction of unique TCRs that were SARS-CoV-2-associated. Depth was defined as the fraction of total T cells that were SARS-CoV-2-associated. Using the MIRA data, each spike-specific TCR was mapped to the spike region that the TCR reacts to and placed in a CD4 or CD8 class. Log10-transformed breadth and depth values were compared by one-way ANOVA with Sidak's multiple comparisons tests. This immuneACCESS table, as held by TCRdb, lists in-frame sequences with V and J called but not all clones. Of the missing ones, under half trace to an unresolved V gene in checked studies; the others have no known cause. The V and J calls and clone size come from that table; D and trimming were worked out from the DNA. The sample contains some 130,000 clones, 75% to 90% of them found a single time. Clones ranked in the top ten supply roughly 8% of the sample.

The time point label here, explained by the study, means: baseline before first vaccination. Samples from vaccinated people were obtained from the UK trials COV001 and COV002, which included a single-blind randomized controlled phase 2/3 trial of AZD1222 (ChAdOx1 nCoV-19) in healthy adults. For TCRbeta chain sequencing, PBMC samples were collected from trial participants at day 0 and at day 28 after the second dose. This record belongs to a study of T cell responses to AZD1222 COVID-19 vaccine (dated by TCRdb to 2020 to 2023). Regarding the research as a whole: AZD1222 recipients given second doses at about 4 weeks or at about 12 weeks were pooled, since spike-specific TCR depth and breadth were not found to differ between the two schedules. Trial participants were enrolled by age into 18-55, 56-69 and 70-plus year subgroups, with about 150, 28 and 57 TCR-sequenced participants respectively. TCR sequencing covered some 240 trial participants: roughly 200 given two doses of AZD1222 and 26 given two doses of MenACWY control vaccine. General findings and caveats noted by the study authors: Reportedly, close to half of the unique spike-specific TCRs recognized epitopes lying outside the regions that are mutated in the B.1.351 and B.1.1.7 variants. CD4 TCRs associated with the vaccine covered the entire spike protein, and the dominant responses were in regions 160-218 and 743-854. Participants were mostly white British, with more females than males. The authors suggested clonal diversity may have been underestimated. In the small 56-69-year group, the increase in depth fell short of significance, most likely because of low power. Only five or six AZD1222 recipients were SARS-CoV-2 seropositive at baseline, limiting conclusions about previously exposed vaccinees. Spike-specific TCR breadth and depth rose significantly after two AZD1222 doses compared with day 0 and with MenACWY recipients. Because no day 14 peak-response samples were available, repertoires were characterized only after the peak T cell response.

Recombination joined TRBV5-1 with TRBJ2-7; TRBD1 agrees with 7 junctional bases. The starting material was peripheral blood, obtained on day 0 of AZD1222 vaccination. This clonotype originated in an adult in good health. The base sequence is TGCGCCAGCAGCTTGCCTCCGGGACAGCTGTCCTACGAGCAGTACTTC. Its translation reads: CASSLPPGQLSYEQYF.